The present entry profiles one T cell receptor beta chain with its context. Its cognate antigen is unknown. The data are from a study of blood T cells in healthy people across ages. Study findings and constraints: Strong correlation existed between TCR beta diversity and naive T cell percentage.

The CDR3 runs 14 residues. CDR1 is MDHEN and CDR2 is SYDVKM in the germline V gene. V lost 5 bases and J 8 bases, leaving 18 bases between the germline ends. Using a J-beta primer mix together with a sample-barcoded 5' primer, a second PCR was run for roughly 6 to 12 cycles. All cDNA molecules were each tagged by a template-switch adaptor with 12 random nucleotides. Using its own MiXCR run on the 5' RACE reads, TCRdb lists one record per CDR3 protein. This table holds nearly 1 million distinct CDR3 sequences, roughly half found once. Researchers collected approximately 9.5 milliliters of peripheral blood from every single donor.

Source material: blood. The sequence was obtained from a woman aged 60-75 years in good health. The chain recombines TRBV28 with TRBJ2-5; TRBD2 might be the D (6 bases). The CDR3 here is CASSPLVRGDTQYF. CDR3 bases: TGTGCCAGCAGTCCCTTGGTCCGCGGGGATACCCAGTACTTC.